What follows is one TCR beta chain and its context. The antigen is undetermined. Via MiXCR, TCRdb re-called the reads, giving one row per CDR3 protein. Here the sample spans about 68,000 distinct CDR3 sequences, under 25% being singletons. The sample comes from a study of T cell repertoires in cytomegalovirus infection. About the research overall: CMV infection and matching HLA type were both indicated by public TCR beta signatures.

The sequencing input was PBMCs, sequenced either directly or after in vitro stimulation (not recorded which). The TCR originated in a human donor in good health (CMV status not recorded). Some clones in this sample may be carry-over from other donors' samples.

CDR3 residues: CASSRGQGSNGYTF. The CDR3 DNA sequence: TGTGCCAGCAGTCGGGGACAGGGAAGTAATGGCTACACCTTC. V and J are TRBV25-1 and TRBJ1-2; 9 bases line up with TRBD1. The CDR3 covers 14 residues. After removal of 5 bases from V and 6 bases from J, the junction contained 7 bases not matched to a gene. Germline CDR1 and CDR2: MGHDK and SYGVNS.